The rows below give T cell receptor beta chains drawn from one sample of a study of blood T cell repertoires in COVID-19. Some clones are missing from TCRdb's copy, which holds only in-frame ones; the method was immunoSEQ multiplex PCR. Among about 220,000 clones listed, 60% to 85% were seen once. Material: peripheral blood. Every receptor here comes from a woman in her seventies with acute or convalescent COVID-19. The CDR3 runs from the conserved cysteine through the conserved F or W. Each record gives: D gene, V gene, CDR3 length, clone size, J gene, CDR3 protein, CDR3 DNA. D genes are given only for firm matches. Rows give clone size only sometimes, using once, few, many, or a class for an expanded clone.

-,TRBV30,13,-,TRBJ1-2,CAWSPGQGNGYTF,TGTGCCTGGAGTCCCGGGCAGGGGAATGGCTACACCTTC
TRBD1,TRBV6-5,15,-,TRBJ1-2,CASIPGQGTPYGYTF,TGTGCCAGCATTCCGGGACAGGGGACCCCCTATGGCTACACCTTC
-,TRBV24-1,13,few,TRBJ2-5,CATSDSYQETQYF,TGTGCCACCAGTGATTCGTACCAAGAGACCCAGTACTTC
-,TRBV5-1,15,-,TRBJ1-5,CASSPSGEGNQPQHF,TGCGCCAGCAGCCCCTCGGGGGAAGGCAATCAGCCCCAGCATTTT
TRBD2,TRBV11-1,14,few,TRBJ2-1,CASSSAGGRSEQFF,TGTGCCAGCAGCTCAGCGGGGGGGCGGAGTGAGCAGTTCTTC
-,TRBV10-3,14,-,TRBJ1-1,CAISESTGNTEAFF,TGTGCCATCAGTGAGTCGACAGGGAACACTGAAGCTTTCTTT
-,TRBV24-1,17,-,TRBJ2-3,CATSDLLGAGGTDTQYF,TGTGCCACCAGTGATTTGCTGGGGGCAGGGGGCACAGATACGCAGTATTTT
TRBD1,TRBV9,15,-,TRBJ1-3,CASSEDRGPGNTIYF,TGTGCCAGCAGCGAGGACAGGGGGCCTGGAAACACCATATATTTT
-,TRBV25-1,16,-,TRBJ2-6,CASSPVGGKGANVLTF,TGTGCCAGCAGCCCGGTTGGGGGGAAAGGGGCCAACGTCCTGACTTTC
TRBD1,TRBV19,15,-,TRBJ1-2,CASTPMTGGNYGYTF,TGTGCCAGTACACCTATGACAGGGGGCAACTATGGCTACACCTTC
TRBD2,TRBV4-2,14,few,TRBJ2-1,CASSQDQGGNEQFF,TGTGCCAGCAGCCAAGATCAGGGAGGGAATGAGCAGTTCTTC